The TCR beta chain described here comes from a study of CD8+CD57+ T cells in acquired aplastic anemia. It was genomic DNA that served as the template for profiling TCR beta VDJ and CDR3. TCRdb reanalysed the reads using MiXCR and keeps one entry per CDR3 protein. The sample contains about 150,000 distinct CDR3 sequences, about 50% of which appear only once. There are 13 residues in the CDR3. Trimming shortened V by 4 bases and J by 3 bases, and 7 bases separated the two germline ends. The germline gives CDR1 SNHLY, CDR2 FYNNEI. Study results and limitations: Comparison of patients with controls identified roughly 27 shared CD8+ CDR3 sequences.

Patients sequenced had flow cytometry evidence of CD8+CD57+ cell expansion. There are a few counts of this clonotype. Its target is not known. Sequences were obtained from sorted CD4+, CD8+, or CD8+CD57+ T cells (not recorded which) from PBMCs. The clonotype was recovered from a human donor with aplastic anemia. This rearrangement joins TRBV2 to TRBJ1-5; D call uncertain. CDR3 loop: CASSGRDNQPQHF. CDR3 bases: TGTGCCAGCAGTGGACGGGACAATCAGCCCCAGCATTTT.